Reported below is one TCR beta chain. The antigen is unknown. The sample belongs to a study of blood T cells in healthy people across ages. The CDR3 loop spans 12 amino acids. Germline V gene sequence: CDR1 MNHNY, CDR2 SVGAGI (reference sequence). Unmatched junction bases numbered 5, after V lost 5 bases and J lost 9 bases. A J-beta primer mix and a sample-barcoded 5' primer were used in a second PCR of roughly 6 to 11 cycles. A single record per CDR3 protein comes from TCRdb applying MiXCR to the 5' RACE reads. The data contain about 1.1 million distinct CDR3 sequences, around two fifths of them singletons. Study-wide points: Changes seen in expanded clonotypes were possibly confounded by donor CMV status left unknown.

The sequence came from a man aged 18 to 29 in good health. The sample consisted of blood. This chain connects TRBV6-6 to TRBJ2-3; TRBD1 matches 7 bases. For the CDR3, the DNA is TGTGCCAGCAGTCAAACGGGACAGACGCAGTATTTT. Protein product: CASSQTGQTQYF.